This T cell receptor (beta chain) was identified during a study of blood T cell repertoires in COVID-19. Study summary: COVID-19 samples collected from the United States, Italy and Spain covered acute and convalescent phases. In each case, the material was cDNA or gDNA derived from T cells, B-cell-depleted T cells, or PBMCs.

Per the original data handling: Amplification of reference gene primers was used by the study to estimate nucleated cell counts. Only in-frame clones appear in the TCRdb table, and some are missing; sequencing was by immunoSEQ multiplex PCR. V and J calls and clone size are given by that table; D and trimming were obtained from the DNA. The repertoire holds under 200,000 clones, with 84% as singletons. This CDR3 has 11 amino acids. V was pared by 3 bases and J by 9 bases, with 9 bases between. Germline CDR1 and CDR2: KGHSH and LQKENI. What was sequenced was peripheral blood. The source is a man aged 35 to 55 who had recovered from COVID-19. The chain combines TRBV18 with TRBJ2-7; possible D gene TRBD2, 5 bases. The CDR3: CASSPGSGQYF. CDR3 coding DNA: TGTGCCAGCTCACCGGGAAGCGGGCAGTACTTC.